These 32 T cell receptor beta chains came from one sample sequenced in a study of OX40 agonist ivuxolimab in advanced cancers. The repertoire was sequenced with immunoSEQ multiplex PCR; TCRdb's copy has only in-frame clones and lacks some. Of about 74,000 clones listed, approximately 88% are singletons. The sample in question was CD4+ or CD8+ T cells sorted from blood, obtained in a trial of the OX40 agonist ivuxolimab. Every receptor here comes from an adult with an advanced solid tumor such as melanoma, head and neck, liver or kidney cancer.

This chain links TRBV19 with TRBJ1-5, with D tentatively TRBD1 (6 bases). V was trimmed by 2 bases and J by 7 bases, leaving 12 bases between them. Germline V CDR1 and CDR2: LNHDA, SQIVND (reference sequence). The length of the CDR3 is 14 residues. CDR3 DNA sequence: TGTGCCAGTAGTATAAGCCCCGGGGGCCAGCCCCAGCATTTT. Its protein is CASSISPGGQPQHF.

This clone occurred a few times. J is TRBJ2-6 and V is TRBV28; TRBD1 matches at 8 bases. J gave up 2 bases and V 9 bases, and 12 bases lay outside the gene matches. Per germline, CDR1 MDHEN and CDR2 SYDVKM. The length of the CDR3 is 17 residues. CDR3 nucleotides: TGTGCCAGAGCGACAGGGGACGTCCCTACTGGGGCCAACGTCCTGACTTTC. Translation: CARATGDVPTGANVLTF.

The chain links TRBV5-1 to TRBJ2-3; D gene ambiguous. There are 13 residues in the CDR3. Looked up from germline, CDR1 is SGHRS and CDR2 is YFSETQ. V gave up 3 bases and J gave up 2 bases, with 7 bases separating them. The DNA of the CDR3 is TGCGCCAGCAGCTACCGGGCCACAGATACGCAGTATTTT. As protein: CASSYRATDTQYF.

V and J are TRBV5-1 and TRBJ2-1, with D hard to call. The V end lost 0 bases, the J end lost 8 bases, and 18 bases lay between the germline ends. This CDR3 has 16 amino acids. Per germline, CDR1 SGHRS and CDR2 YFSETQ. The CDR3 nucleotides read TGCGCCAGCAGCTTGGAAGGGATACCCGGTTGGGATGAGCAGTTCTTC. Translated, it gives CASSLEGIPGWDEQFF.

This rearrangement joins TRBV10-3 to TRBJ1-6, with 7 bases aligning to TRBD1. The CDR3 is 15 amino acids. After removal of 3 bases from V and 10 bases from J, the junction contained 9 bases not matched to a gene. Germline V gene data show CDR1 as ENHRY and CDR2 as SYGVKD. CDR3 nucleotides: TGTGCCATCAGTGAAGGGGGCGCGTATGAATCACCCCTCCACTTT. This translates into CAISEGGAYESPLHF.

V is TRBV6-5 and J is TRBJ2-7; D unclear. The CDR3 is 14 residues long. V lost 6 bases and J 5 bases, leaving 17 bases between the germline ends. CDR1 and CDR2 (germline): MNHEY, SVGAGI. DNA of the CDR3: TGTGCCAGCAGATACAAGGAGCCCTCGAACGAGCAGTACTTC. Its translation is CASRYKEPSNEQYF.

The chain combines TRBV7-2 with TRBJ2-5, with 8 bases that match TRBD1. Trimming cost V 5 bases and J 6 bases; bases outside gene matches: 5. The CDR3 is 13 residues long. CDR1 is SGHTA and CDR2 is FQGNSA in the germline V gene. In DNA form, the CDR3 reads TGTGCCAGCAGCCACGGACAGGGCAAGACCCAGTACTTC. Translated: CASSHGQGKTQYF.

The V call is TRBV6-1, the J call TRBJ1-4, with D perhaps TRBD1 (6 bases). V shed 6 bases and J shed 10 bases, with 18 bases lying between them. CDR1 is MNHNS and CDR2 is SASEGT in the germline V gene. This CDR3 is built from 14 residues. CDR3 nucleotide sequence: TGTGCCAGCAGGTACAGGGAGGAGTCCGGAAAACTGTTTTTT. Protein sequence: CASRYREESGKLFF.

The chain employs TRBV5-8 and TRBJ1-2; D is possibly TRBD1 (5 bases). The CDR3 has 13 residues. V was cut by 5 bases and J by 10 bases, with 18 bases left in between. Per germline, CDR1 SGHTS and CDR2 YDEGEE. The CDR3 region is CASRFTGRGVYTF. Written as DNA, the CDR3 is TGTGCCAGCAGATTTACAGGTAGAGGTGTCTACACCTTC.

J is TRBJ2-1 and V is TRBV7-8, with 8 bases fitting TRBD2. Germline V gene lookup returns CDR1 SGHVS and CDR2 FQNEAQ. The CDR3 is 12 residues long. V was pared by 6 bases and J by 14 bases, with 9 bases of the junction left unmatched. The CDR3 DNA sequence: TGTGCCAGCAGACGAGAAGCGGGGGCTAAGTTCTTC. It is translated as CASRREAGAKFF.

This clone appeared a single time. The chain links TRBV19 to TRBJ2-1; TRBD2 matches at 14 bases. Germline V CDR1 and CDR2: LNHDA, SQIVND (reference sequence). The CDR3 length is 16 residues. The V and J ends lost 6 bases and 8 bases, in that order; junction bases with no gene match: 9. The CDR3 sequence is CASRDPRGLAGDEQFF. CDR3 DNA: TGTGCCAGTAGGGACCCCCGGGGACTAGCGGGAGATGAGCAGTTCTTC.

The rearrangement links TRBV4-1 to TRBJ2-7; a possible D gene is TRBD1 (6 bases). Germline CDR1 reads MGHRA; CDR2 reads YSYEKL. This CDR3 is built from 15 residues. The V and J ends lost 2 bases and 6 bases respectively, with 17 bases between them. CDR3 sequence (DNA): TGCGCCAGCAGCCAAAGGGGACATCTCCTCGGCGAGCAGTACTTC. Translating gives CASSQRGHLLGEQYF.

In this sample, this clone turned up a few times. The rearrangement uses TRBV6-5 and TRBJ2-1; D unresolved. The CDR3 length is 15 residues. Trimming cost V 2 bases and J 4 bases, with 12 bases left between them. Germline CDR1 is MNHEY and CDR2 is SVGAGI. The CDR3 DNA follows: TGTGCCAGCAGTTACGATTCCGCCCGATACAATGAGCAGTTCTTC. Amino acid sequence: CASSYDSARYNEQFF.

The rearrangement links TRBV18 to TRBJ2-7; D possibly corresponds to TRBD1 (7 bases). Germline CDR1 is KGHSH and CDR2 is LQKENI. V was shortened by 3 bases and J by 9 bases, with 21 bases between the two germline ends. CDR3 size: 15 residues. The CDR3 sequence: CASSPPRTGFGRQYF. The CDR3 DNA sequence: TGTGCCAGCTCACCTCCCCGGACAGGCTTCGGGAGGCAGTACTTC. Full variable domain (missing parts from reference TRBV18 and TRBJ2-7): NAGVMQNPRHLVRRRGQEARLRCSPMKGHSHVYWYRQLPEEGLKFMVYLQKENIIDESGMPKERFSAEFPKEGPSILRIQQVVRGDSAAYFCASSPPRTGFGRQYFGPGTRLTVT.

This clone was observed once. The V and J genes are TRBV28 and TRBJ2-5; TRBD2 aligns across 11 bases. V was pared by 5 bases and J by 4 bases, with 6 bases of the junction left unmatched. The CDR3 length is 15 residues. The V gene's germline CDR1 is MDHEN and CDR2 SYDVKM. DNA for the CDR3: TGTGCCAGCAGTCGCGGGACTAGCGGTTTAGAGACCCAGTACTTC. Translating gives CASSRGTSGLETQYF.

The rearrangement links TRBV2 to TRBJ2-3, with 11 bases lining up with TRBD2. Germline CDR1 and CDR2: SNHLY and FYNNEI. The trim removed 8 bases at V and 8 bases at J, leaving 12 bases unmatched. The CDR3 spans 15 residues. CDR3 in amino acids: CASGEGLAARGTQYF. The CDR3, as DNA: TGTGCCAGCGGGGAGGGACTAGCGGCCCGTGGTACGCAGTATTTT. Variable domain in full (rest from reference TRBV2 and TRBJ2-3): EPEVTQTPSHQVTQMGQEVILRCVPISNHLYFYWYRQILGQKVEFLVSFYNNEISEKSEIFDDQFSVERPDGSNFTLKIRSTKLEDSAMYFCASGEGLAARGTQYFGPGTRLTVL.

CDR3 sequence: CASSPSRSYNEQFF. The CDR3 region has the DNA TGTGCCAGCAGCCCTAGCAGGTCCTACAATGAGCAGTTCTTC. V gene TRBV7-3 combines with J gene TRBJ2-1, with D possibly being TRBD2 (5 bases). Germline values: CDR1 SGHTA, CDR2 FQGTGA. Trimming took 5 bases from V and 1 from J, leaving 9 bases between them. There are 14 residues in the CDR3.

This clone was recorded only once. This chain joins TRBV28 and TRBJ2-2; TRBD2 matches 12 bases. This CDR3 is built from 16 residues. Per germline, CDR1 MDHEN and CDR2 SYDVKM. Unmatched junction bases numbered 5, after V lost 3 bases and J lost 6 bases. The CDR3 region is CASSFLLAGGPGELFF. In DNA, the CDR3 is TGTGCCAGCAGTTTTTTACTAGCGGGAGGTCCCGGGGAGCTGTTTTTT.

This chain connects TRBV12-5 to TRBJ2-3; 10 bases line up with TRBD2. Germline lookup yields CDR1 LGHNT and CDR2 FRNRAP. Germline trimming cut 7 bases from V and 5 bases from J; bases unmatched to any gene: 9. The CDR3 is 15 amino acids. CDR3: CASARSGRAEDTQYF. For the CDR3, the DNA is TGTGCTAGTGCAAGGAGCGGGAGGGCCGAAGATACGCAGTATTTT.

The chain joins TRBV30 to TRBJ1-3, with unresolved D. Trimming removed 4 bases from V and 2 bases from J, with 9 bases in between. In germline, CDR1 is GTSNPN, CDR2 SVGIG (reference sequence). There are 13 residues in the CDR3. CDR3 sequence (DNA): TGTGCCTGGATGGGTACCCCTGGAAACACCATATATTTT. Protein sequence: CAWMGTPGNTIYF. The whole variable domain, remainder taken from reference TRBV30 and TRBJ1-3, is SQTIHQWPATLVQPVGSPLSLECTVEGTSNPNLYWYRQAAGRGLQLLFYSVGIGQISSEVPQNLSASRPQDRQFILSSKKLLLSDSGFYLCAWMGTPGNTIYFGEGSWLTVV.

The rearrangement joins TRBV28 to TRBJ2-5, with 8 nucleotides matching TRBD2. This CDR3 region has 15 residues. The ends lost 4 bases at V and 6 bases at J; junction bases unmatched: 10. CDR1 is MDHEN, CDR2 SYDVKM, per germline. The CDR3 protein is CASSSAAGGPKTQYF. For the CDR3, the DNA is TGTGCCAGCAGTTCAGCCGCGGGAGGCCCCAAGACCCAGTACTTC.

This chain links TRBV9 with TRBJ1-5; TRBD1 aligns across 8 bases. Germline V gene lookup returns CDR1 SGDLS and CDR2 YYNGEE. Germline trimming cut 3 bases from V and 7 bases from J; bases unmatched to any gene: 6. The CDR3 has 14 amino acids. CDR3 in DNA: TGTGCCAGCAGCGAGGACAGGGTGGAACAGCCCCAGCATTTT. Amino acid sequence: CASSEDRVEQPQHF.

V usage is TRBV19 and J usage is TRBJ2-4, with D possibly TRBD1 on 6 matching bases. CDR3 length: 14 amino acids. CDR1 and CDR2 (germline): LNHDA, SQIVND (reference sequence). The V and J ends lost 10 bases and 2 bases respectively, with 15 bases between them. As DNA, the CDR3 is TGTGCCACCAGTACCGGGACAACCAAAAACATTCAGTACTTC. Its translation: CATSTGTTKNIQYF. Variable domain in full (rest from reference TRBV19 and TRBJ2-4): DGGITQSPKYLFRKEGQNVTLSCEQNLNHDAMYWYRQDPGQGLRLIYYSQIVNDFQKGDIAEGYSVSREKKESFPLTVTSAQKNPTAFYLCATSTGTTKNIQYFGAGTRLSVL.

This rearrangement joins TRBV6-6 to TRBJ2-2, with 7 bases matching TRBD1. Looked up from germline, CDR1 is MNHNY and CDR2 is SVGAGI (reference sequence). With 6 bases clipped from V and 5 bases from J, the junction kept 9 bases outside the gene matches. This CDR3 spans 15 amino acids. The CDR3 DNA follows: TGTGCCAGCAGCCCGCCGACAGGGTGGACCGGGGAGCTGTTTTTT. It specifies CASSPPTGWTGELFF.

The V and J genes are TRBV7-9 and TRBJ2-1; TRBD2 agrees at 8 bases. V lost 6 bases and J lost 4; bases outside the gene matches: 2. Germline CDR1 and CDR2: SEHNR and FQNEAQ (reference sequence). CDR3 length: 13 residues. The CDR3 DNA follows: TGTGCCAGCAGAGCGGGAGCGTACAATGAGCAGTTCTTC. It translates to CASRAGAYNEQFF.

The chain is built from TRBV19 and TRBJ2-3, with 7 bases lining up with TRBD2. The CDR3 extends over 17 amino acids. The ends lost 5 bases at V and 5 bases at J; junction bases unmatched: 16. The germline gives CDR1 LNHDA, CDR2 SQIVND (reference sequence). CDR3 in amino acids: CASSPISRGGSEDTQYF. The CDR3 nucleotides read TGTGCCAGTAGTCCCATATCCCGCGGGGGTTCGGAAGATACGCAGTATTTT.

This clone was picked up one time. The chain combines TRBV18 with TRBJ2-7, with a weak D call TRBD2 (5 bases). Germline V gene lookup returns CDR1 KGHSH and CDR2 LQKENI. V lost 3 bases, J lost 2 bases, and 11 bases lay in between. The CDR3 totals 14 residues. CDR3 sequence: CASSPAGVPYEQYF. CDR3 in DNA: TGTGCCAGCTCACCGGCCGGGGTCCCCTACGAGCAGTACTTC.

Here the CDR3 reads CASSEGLPSGNTIYF. The CDR3 DNA follows: TGTGCCAGCAGTGAAGGACTGCCCTCTGGAAACACCATATATTTT. This chain links TRBV2 with TRBJ1-3; D gene unclear. Germline loops: CDR1 SNHLY, CDR2 FYNNEI. V shed 1 base and J shed 0 bases, with 7 bases lying between them. This CDR3 has 15 residues.

The chain carries TRBV7-3 and TRBJ2-5; D possibly uses TRBD1 or TRBD2 (5 bases each). In germline, CDR1 is SGHTA, CDR2 FQGTGA. This CDR3 spans 15 amino acids. V lost 1 base, J lost 0 bases, and 9 bases lay in between. The CDR3 loop is CASSLMGTDQETQYF. The CDR3 bases are TGTGCCAGCAGCTTAATGGGGACCGACCAAGAGACCCAGTACTTC.

The J gene is TRBJ2-7, the V gene TRBV5-1, with 11 bases matching TRBD2. This CDR3 region has 16 residues. J lost 6 bases, V lost 4 bases, and 12 bases had no gene match. The germline V gene encodes CDR1 SGHRS and CDR2 YFSETQ. The CDR3 sequence: CASSPTTSGGLGEQYF. In nucleotides, the CDR3 is TGCGCCAGCAGCCCAACTACTAGCGGGGGACTTGGCGAGCAGTACTTC.

This clone was found once. The rearrangement joins TRBV18 to TRBJ2-1; 7 bases align to TRBD1. Germline assignment: CDR1 KGHSH and CDR2 LQKENI. The CDR3 covers 15 residues. With 6 bases clipped from V and 3 bases from J, the junction kept 8 bases outside the gene matches. The DNA of the CDR3 is TGTGCCAGCTCGGCAAGGACAGGACTCTACAATGAGCAGTTCTTC. Protein product: CASSARTGLYNEQFF.

The chain uses TRBV28 and TRBJ1-1; D is unclear. The V and J ends lost 10 bases and 1 base respectively, with 19 bases between them. This CDR3 region has 15 residues. CDR1 and CDR2 from the germline V gene are MDHEN and SYDVKM. CDR3 sequence reads: CATIIKRTGNTEAFF. CDR3 in DNA: TGTGCCACCATAATAAAACGGACGGGGAACACTGAAGCTTTCTTT.